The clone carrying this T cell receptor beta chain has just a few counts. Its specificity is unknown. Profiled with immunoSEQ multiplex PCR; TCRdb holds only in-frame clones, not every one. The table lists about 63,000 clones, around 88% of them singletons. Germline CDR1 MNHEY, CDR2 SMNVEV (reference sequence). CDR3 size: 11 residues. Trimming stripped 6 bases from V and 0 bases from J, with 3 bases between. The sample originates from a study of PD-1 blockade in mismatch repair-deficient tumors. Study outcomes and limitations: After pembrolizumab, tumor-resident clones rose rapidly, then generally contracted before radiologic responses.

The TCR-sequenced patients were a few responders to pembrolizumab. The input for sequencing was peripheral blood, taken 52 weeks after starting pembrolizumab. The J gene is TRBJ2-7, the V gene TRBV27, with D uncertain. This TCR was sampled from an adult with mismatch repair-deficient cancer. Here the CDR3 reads CASRSSYEQYF. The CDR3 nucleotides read TGTGCCAGCAGGAGCTCCTACGAGCAGTACTTC.